This passage covers 27 T cell receptor beta chains from one sample sequenced in a study of blood T cells in healthy people across ages. A sample-barcoded 5' primer and a J-beta primer mix were used in a second PCR of about 7 to 12 cycles. A single record per CDR3 protein comes from TCRdb applying MiXCR to the 5' RACE reads. Of over 550,000 distinct CDR3 sequences listed, about 28% are singletons. Sequencing was performed on blood. Every receptor here comes from a woman older than 75 in good health.

This clonotype showed up many times. The CDR3 bases are TGCGCCAGCAGCCCTTTCTCCCGAGGTGCCTATGGCTACACCTTC. Protein: CASSPFSRGAYGYTF. The chain employs TRBV4-1 and TRBJ1-2, with no clear D. V lost 4 bases and J lost 4, with 16 bases in between. Germline V gene lookup returns CDR1 MGHRA and CDR2 YSYEKL. The CDR3 is made up of 15 amino acids.

This clonotype occurred many times. This chain connects TRBV20-1 to TRBJ2-5; 7 nucleotides agree with TRBD1. Germline CDR1 DFQATT, CDR2 SNEGSKA (reference sequence). The junction had 13 bases not matched to a gene; V was cut back by 5 bases and J by 4 bases. The CDR3 sequence is 15 residues long. CDR3: CSAPRLTGQRETQYF. The CDR3 DNA reads as TGCAGTGCTCCGCGCCTGACAGGGCAAAGAGAGACCCAGTACTTC.

This clonotype came up many times. The rearrangement links TRBV11-1 to TRBJ2-5; maybe TRBD2 (5 bases). This CDR3 is 13 amino acids long. The V and J ends lost 10 bases and 0 bases respectively, with 12 bases between them. The germline gives CDR1 SGHAT, CDR2 FQDESV (reference sequence). The CDR3 here is CATRRAYQETQYF. CDR3 DNA: TGTGCCACCCGGCGGGCGTACCAAGAGACCCAGTACTTC.

This chain connects TRBV10-3 to TRBJ2-1; tentative D call: TRBD1 (6 bases). This CDR3 region has 13 residues. The germline V gene encodes CDR1 ENHRY and CDR2 SYGVKD. V shed 6 bases and J shed 4 bases, with 10 bases lying between them. In DNA form, the CDR3 reads TGTGCCATCAGGAGACAGGAATACAATGAGCAGTTCTTC. Residues: CAIRRQEYNEQFF.

With regard to this clonotype: One end of the junction is discordant with germline, which a read error may explain. The chain carries TRBV11-2 and TRBJ2-1, with a weak D call TRBD1 (6 bases). In germline, CDR1 is SGHAT, CDR2 FQNNGV. This CDR3 comprises 16 residues. The CDR3 DNA sequence: TGTGCCGGCAGCTTTGGGCTCGTTCTGGGGGCGGATGAGCAGTTCTTC. Amino acids: CAGSFGLVLGADEQFF. The whole variable domain, filled in from reference TRBV11-2 and TRBJ2-1, reads EAGVAQSPRYKIIEKRQSVAFWCNPISGHATLYWYQQILGQGPKLLIQFQNNGVVDDSQLPKDRFSAERLKGVDSTLKIQPAKLEDSAVYLCAGSFGLVLGADEQFFGPGTRLTVL.

The V gene is TRBV2, the J gene TRBJ2-1, with a weak D call TRBD1 (5 bases). The CDR3 extends over 16 amino acids. V gave up 5 bases and J gave up 1 base, with 15 bases separating them. Looked up from germline, CDR1 is SNHLY and CDR2 is FYNNEI. CDR3 loop: CASSNTQGGSYNEQFF. CDR3 nucleotides: TGTGCCAGCAGTAACACCCAGGGTGGGTCCTACAATGAGCAGTTCTTC.

The sample holds a few counts of this clonotype. A much larger clone lies one base from this, so it may be a read error. The V call is TRBV7-2, the J call TRBJ2-5; the D is unclear. Germline lookup yields CDR1 SGHTA and CDR2 FQGNSA. The CDR3 is made up of 15 amino acids. Deletions cut 1 base from V and 11 bases from J, with 20 bases between. CDR3 in amino acids: CASSLEASLDSEQYF. The CDR3 nucleotides read TGTGCCAGCAGCTTAGAGGCTAGTCTGGATAGTGAGCAGTACTTC.

Details on this clonotype: Sequence at one end of the junction differs from germline and may be a read error. In nucleotides, the CDR3 is TGTACCAGCAGCCGAGGACTAGCGGGGTACAATGAGCAGTTCTTC. As protein: CTSSRGLAGYNEQFF. The rearrangement links TRBV4-2 to TRBJ2-1, with TRBD2 matching over 12 bases. Germline CDR1 reads LGHNA; CDR2 reads YNFKEQ. The CDR3 sequence is 15 residues long.

The count of this clonotype is one. This could be a read error, since a much larger clone is one nucleotide away. The chain employs TRBV5-1 and TRBJ2-7; 11 nucleotides line up with TRBD2. CDR1 SGHRS and CDR2 YFSETQ come from the germline V gene. Trimming at V came to 1 base and at J to 7 bases, leaving 7 bases not matched to a gene. The CDR3 runs to 15 residues. The CDR3: CASSLFTSGGGEQYF. The CDR3 DNA is TGCGCCAGCAGCTTGTTCACTAGCGGGGGTGGTGAGCAGTACTTC.

This clonotype is a singleton in its sample. A junction end diverges from the germline sequence, so it may reflect a read error. The chain has TRBV11-1 and TRBJ2-5, with D maybe TRBD1 (5 bases). The CDR3 length is 15 residues. Germline V lookup: CDR1 SGHAT, CDR2 FQDESV (reference sequence). CDR3 residues: CASSLGDDRAEAQYF. In DNA, the CDR3 is TGTGCCAGCAGCTTAGGCGATGACAGAGCAGAGGCCCAGTACTTC. The full variable domain, its missing parts supplied by reference TRBV11-1 and TRBJ2-5, is EAEVAQSPRYKITEKSQAVAFWCDPISGHATLYWYRQILGQGPELLVQFQDESVVDDSQLPKDRFSAERLKGVDSTLKIQPAELGDSAMYLCASSLGDDRAEAQYFGPGTRLLVL.

J is TRBJ1-1 and V is TRBV9; D is perhaps TRBD1 (6 bases). V was clipped by 2 bases and J by 1 base, with 18 bases between them. The CDR3 is 17 amino acids. Germline assignment: CDR1 SGDLS and CDR2 YYNGEE. The CDR3 spells CASSVGGTGAGNTEAFF. CDR3 in DNA: TGTGCCAGCAGCGTGGGGGGCACGGGGGCTGGGAACACTGAAGCTTTCTTT. Complete variable domain (other parts from reference TRBV9 and TRBJ1-1): DSGVTQTPKHLITATGQRVTLRCSPRSGDLSVYWYQQSLDQGLQFLIQYYNGEERAKGNILERFSAQQFPDLHSELNLSSLELGDSALYFCASSVGGTGAGNTEAFFGQGTRLTVV.

This clonotype was observed at least ten times. V usage is TRBV20-1 and J usage is TRBJ2-1; D is perhaps TRBD1 (6 bases). The CDR3 has 15 amino acids. The germline V gene encodes CDR1 DFQATT and CDR2 SNEGSKA (reference sequence). Trimming shortened V by 1 base and J by 0 bases, and 10 bases separated the two germline ends. The CDR3 region has the DNA TGCAGTGCTAGAGGTACAGGGAGCTCCTACAATGAGCAGTTCTTC. Amino acids: CSARGTGSSYNEQFF.

Points on this clonotype: Possible read error: a much larger clone is one base away. The rearrangement links TRBV5-1 to TRBJ2-5; D call uncertain. CDR1 SGHRS and CDR2 YFSETQ come from the germline V gene. The CDR3 runs to 13 residues. The germline V and J ends were trimmed by 2 bases and 11 bases, with 16 bases remaining between them. CDR3 region: CASSLLGINEQYF. The CDR3, as DNA: TGCGCCAGCAGCTTATTGGGGATCAATGAGCAGTACTTC.

V usage is TRBV10-3 and J usage is TRBJ1-5, with no clear D. V shed 6 bases and J shed 0 bases, with 9 bases lying between them. From germline, CDR1 is ENHRY and CDR2 SYGVKD. The CDR3 extends over 14 amino acids. In DNA form, the CDR3 reads TGTGCCATCAGAGCAGGTAATAGCAATCAGCCCCAGCATTTT. It yields the protein CAIRAGNSNQPQHF.

As to this clonotype: A much larger clone differs by one base, so this may be a read error. The chain carries TRBV12-3 or TRBV12-4 and TRBJ2-5; 9 bases match TRBD2. The CDR3 totals 14 residues. Losses at the gene ends were 1 base for V and 13 bases for J; bases not matched to a gene: 10. This CDR3 reads CASSLVVLAGDAYF. The CDR3 DNA follows: TGTGCCAGCAGTTTAGTCGTGTTAGCGGGGGACGCGTACTTC.

This clonotype was seen ten or more times. The V and J genes are TRBV11-2 and TRBJ2-3, with TRBD2 matching over 11 bases. Germline V gene lookup returns CDR1 SGHAT and CDR2 FQNNGV. CDR3 size: 18 residues. Trimming took 1 base from V and 3 from J; bases not matched to a gene: 9. CDR3 sequence reads: CASSLAPSGGINTDTQYF. The CDR3 DNA reads TGTGCCAGCAGCTTAGCTCCTAGCGGGGGGATAAATACAGATACGCAGTATTTT.

Of note for this clonotype: This may come from a read error, since a much larger clone is one base off. The chain carries TRBV6-2 or TRBV6-3 and TRBJ1-1; D is uncertain. In germline, CDR1 is MNHEY, CDR2 SVGEGT. There are 14 residues in the CDR3. For the CDR3, the DNA is TGTGCCAGCAGTTCCTTCGGGATGAACACTGAAGATTTCTTT. It is translated as CASSSFGMNTEDFF.

This clonotype was detected many times. A read error may explain this, as a much larger clone is one base away. This chain uses TRBV15 with TRBJ2-5; perhaps D is TRBD1 or TRBD2 (5 bases each). V was cut by 5 bases and J by 11 bases, with 21 bases left in between. The V gene's germline CDR1 is LNHNV and CDR2 YYDKDF (reference sequence). This CDR3 contains 14 residues. For the CDR3, the DNA is TGTGCCACCAGCGGAAAGCCTAGAGGGGCACCGCAGTACTTC. This sequence encodes CATSGKPRGAPQYF.

As for this clonotype: This may arise from a read error, as a much more abundant clone is one base away. The chain couples TRBV6-2 or TRBV6-3 to TRBJ2-7, with 10 bases identical to TRBD1. Germline lookup yields CDR1 MNHEY and CDR2 SVGEGT. The CDR3 contains 14 residues. The V and J ends lost 7 bases and 5 bases, in that order; junction bases with no gene match: 8. In nucleotides, the CDR3 is TGTGCCAGCATGGACCGGGACAGGGGCCACGAGCAGTACTTC. Its protein is CASMDRDRGHEQYF.

This clonotype has a count of ten or more. This rearrangement joins TRBV20-1 to TRBJ2-1, with 8 bases matching TRBD2. This CDR3 region has 15 residues. V was clipped by 1 base and J by 8 bases; unmatched bases: 10. Germline V gives CDR1 DFQATT, CDR2 SNEGSKA (reference sequence). The CDR3 region has the DNA TGCAGTGCTAGAGTGGGACTAGTAGTTCGCGATGAGCAGTTCTTC. Translating it yields CSARVGLVVRDEQFF.

This clonotype was seen many times. The gene calls are TRBV2 and TRBJ2-1; D is perhaps TRBD2 (6 bases). This CDR3 has 15 amino acids. CDR1 SNHLY and CDR2 FYNNEI come from the germline V gene. Trimming stripped 10 bases from V and 2 bases from J, with 18 bases between. The CDR3 loop reads CAMRGSGSTYNEQFF. CDR3 coding DNA: TGTGCCATGCGGGGTTCGGGTTCAACCTACAATGAGCAGTTCTTC.

This clonotype was counted at least ten times. A much larger clone differs from this one at a single base, so this may be a read error. This chain uses TRBV7-2 with TRBJ2-7; D call uncertain. Germline loops: CDR1 SGHTA, CDR2 FQGNSA. CDR3 length: 12 residues. DNA for the CDR3: TGTGCCAGCAGCTTAGCCTCCTACGGGCAGTACTTC. Its protein product is CASSLASYGQYF.

There are many counts of this clonotype. The rearrangement links TRBV29-1 to TRBJ2-3, with 15 bases that match TRBD2. The germline gives CDR1 SQVTM, CDR2 ANQGSEA. With V trimmed by 4 bases and J by 3 bases, 5 bases remained unmatched. The CDR3 covers 16 residues. Here the CDR3 DNA reads TGCAGCGTTGCCGGGACTAGCGGGGGGCCAACAGATACGCAGTATTTT. It specifies CSVAGTSGGPTDTQYF.

There are a few counts of this clonotype. This rearrangement joins TRBV5-1 to TRBJ2-3; tentatively, D is TRBD1 (6 bases). The ends were cut back, 0 bases at V and 5 bases at J, with 16 bases in the middle. CDR1 is SGHRS and CDR2 is YFSETQ in the germline V gene. The CDR3 spans 16 residues. The CDR3 protein is CASSLGLMSRGDTQYF. The CDR3 DNA sequence: TGCGCCAGCAGCTTGGGGCTGATGAGCAGGGGAGATACGCAGTATTTT.

The CDR3 is CASSWEGQDTEAFF. CDR3 DNA sequence: TGTGCCAGCAGCTGGGAGGGGCAAGACACTGAAGCTTTCTTT. The chain uses TRBV7-3 and TRBJ1-1; possibly TRBD1 for D (5 bases). The CDR3 consists of 14 residues. Germline V lookup: CDR1 SGHTA, CDR2 FQGTGA. V dropped 4 bases and J dropped 3 bases, with 12 bases sitting between them.

This chain links TRBV20-1 with TRBJ2-7, with a tentative D call TRBD1 (6 bases). The V gene lost 6 bases and the J gene lost 0 bases, with 15 bases spanning the gap. The CDR3 has 14 residues. CDR1 is DFQATT and CDR2 is SNEGSKA in the germline V gene (reference sequence). CDR3 nucleotide sequence: TGCAGTGCGGAAGACAGGTTACGCTCCTACGAGCAGTACTTC. Residues: CSAEDRLRSYEQYF.

This clonotype was observed many times. The chain combines TRBV29-1 with TRBJ2-7; D is ambiguous. V shed 6 bases and J shed 5 bases, with 11 bases lying between them. Germline CDR1 reads SQVTM; CDR2 reads ANQGSEA. The CDR3 has 11 residues. As DNA, the CDR3 is TGCAGCGTCGACGATGTAGACGAGCAGTACTTC. Translating gives CSVDDVDEQYF.